One and the same sample provided the 24 T cell receptor beta chains below, sequenced in a study of T-cell memory formation after mild COVID-19. In TCRdb, the 5' RACE reads were re-called with MiXCR into one record per CDR3 protein. The table records 530,000 or so distinct CDR3 sequences, around a sixth of them present only once. Sequencing was performed on PBMCs or a T cell subset sorted from them (not recorded which). The receptors derive from an adult woman who had mild COVID-19 (a few samples of this study predate the infection). Cell type and time point are not known.

V gene TRBV7-6 combines with J gene TRBJ2-7, with 13 bases fitting TRBD2. V shed 5 bases and J 1 base; nucleotides not matched to a gene: 8. CDR1 SGHVS and CDR2 FNYEAQ come from the germline V gene. The CDR3 extends over 17 amino acids. CDR3 amino acids: CASSETSGRDGSYEQYF. Here the CDR3 DNA reads TGTGCCAGCAGCGAAACTAGCGGGAGGGACGGATCCTACGAGCAGTACTTC.

This clonotype was counted only a few times. Here the CDR3 DNA reads TGTGCCAGCGGGTTGCGACAGGGAAGAGCAGATACGCAGTATTTT. As protein: CASGLRQGRADTQYF. The chain combines TRBV5-4 with TRBJ2-3; the match to TRBD1 covers 7 bases. The trim removed 7 bases at V and 4 bases at J, leaving 12 bases unmatched. The CDR3 has 15 residues. Germline V CDR1 and CDR2: SGHNT, YYREEE (reference sequence).

The rearrangement links TRBV29-1 to TRBJ2-3; D is perhaps TRBD1 (6 bases). Germline V CDR1 and CDR2: SQVTM, ANQGSEA. V lost 6 bases to trimming and J lost 3 bases, with 13 bases between them. The CDR3 contains 13 residues. CDR3 sequence reads: CSVHREWTDTQYF. CDR3 in DNA: TGCAGCGTCCACAGGGAGTGGACAGATACGCAGTATTTT.

CDR3 coding DNA: TGTGCCAGCAGTTACTCGAGTGGGACCACATCCTACGAGCAGTACTTC. Protein product: CASSYSSGTTSYEQYF. The V call is TRBV6-2 or TRBV6-3, the J call TRBJ2-7; D is tentatively TRBD1 or TRBD2 (5 bases each). Trimming shortened V by 0 bases and J by 1 base, and 13 bases separated the two germline ends. From germline, CDR1 is MNHEY and CDR2 SVGEGT. This CDR3 spans 16 amino acids.

The chain combines TRBV7-6 with TRBJ2-7, with TRBD2 identical over 9 bases. Germline CDR1 SGHVS, CDR2 FNYEAQ. The CDR3 extends over 15 amino acids. Trimming removed 5 bases from V and 2 bases from J; junction bases left unmatched: 7. The CDR3 DNA reads TGTGCCAGCAGCGAGGACAGCGGGAGGCCCTACGAGCAGTACTTC. This codes for CASSEDSGRPYEQYF.

J is TRBJ2-3 and V is TRBV7-8; D is possibly TRBD2 (5 bases). Per germline, CDR1 SGHVS and CDR2 FQNEAQ. Trimming stripped 7 bases from V and 0 bases from J, with 17 bases between. The CDR3 is 16 amino acids. The CDR3 here is CASNIYSAPSTDTQYF. Here the CDR3 DNA reads TGTGCCAGCAACATCTATAGCGCCCCCAGCACAGATACGCAGTATTTT.

The chain employs TRBV29-1 and TRBJ2-5; 8 bases fit TRBD2. This CDR3 region has 16 residues. Germline V gives CDR1 SQVTM, CDR2 ANQGSEA. V trimming: 5 bases; J trimming: 3 bases; junction bases outside the gene matches: 14. This CDR3 reads CSVWGGLLREEETQYF. The CDR3 nucleotides read TGCAGCGTTTGGGGGGGTCTCTTGCGGGAGGAAGAGACCCAGTACTTC.

In its sample, this clonotype was seen a few times. The chain combines TRBV7-9 with TRBJ2-3; 15 positions match TRBD2. Germline V gene sequence: CDR1 SEHNR, CDR2 FQNEAQ (reference sequence). This CDR3 has 16 residues. With 5 bases clipped from V and 6 bases from J, the junction kept 6 bases outside the gene matches. The CDR3 region has the DNA TGTGCCAGCAGCGGCGGGACTAGCGGGGGGCGGGATACGCAGTATTTT. Amino acids: CASSGGTSGGRDTQYF. Drawing the rest from reference TRBV7-9 and TRBJ2-3, the complete variable domain is DTGVSQNPRHKITKRGQNVTFRCDPISEHNRLYWYRQTLGQGPEFLTYFQNEAQLEKSRLLSDRFSAERPKGSFSTLEIQRTEQGDSAMYLCASSGGTSGGRDTQYFGPGTRLTVL.

This clonotype was counted between two and nine times. The rearrangement links TRBV7-3 to TRBJ1-5, with TRBD1 as a possible D gene (5 bases). In germline, CDR1 is SGHTA, CDR2 FQGTGA. The V end lost 8 bases, the J end lost 0 bases, and 20 bases lay between the germline ends. The CDR3 has 17 residues. CDR3 DNA sequence: TGTGCCAGCGGGACGATTCACAGGACGGATAGCAATCAGCCCCAGCATTTT. Amino acids: CASGTIHRTDSNQPQHF.

V usage is TRBV6-6 and J usage is TRBJ2-7, with D perhaps matching TRBD1 (6 bases). Germline CDR1 and CDR2: MNHNY and SVGAGI (reference sequence). Deletions cut 2 bases from V and 3 bases from J, with 11 bases between. The CDR3 length is 14 residues. The CDR3 here is CASSYPARGYEQYF. DNA for the CDR3: TGTGCCAGCAGTTACCCCGCCAGGGGCTACGAGCAGTACTTC.

CDR3 bases: TGCAGCGTCTTTCGGGGAGTAGGGGGAGCAGATACGCAGTATTTT. It is translated as CSVFRGVGGADTQYF. This chain connects TRBV29-1 to TRBJ2-3; D possibly corresponds to TRBD1 (6 bases). In germline, CDR1 is SQVTM, CDR2 ANQGSEA. This CDR3 spans 15 amino acids. The V and J ends lost 6 bases and 4 bases respectively, with 20 bases between them.

The sample holds a few counts of this clonotype. The V and J genes are TRBV7-9 and TRBJ2-5, with 8 nucleotides matching TRBD1. V shed 6 bases and J 5 bases; nucleotides not matched to a gene: 8. This CDR3 contains 14 residues. The germline CDR1 and CDR2 sequences are SEHNR and FQNEAQ (reference sequence). In nucleotides, the CDR3 is TGTGCCAGCAGGAGTAGACAGGGGCCGGAGACCCAGTACTTC. As protein: CASRSRQGPETQYF.

The V and J genes are TRBV19 and TRBJ1-2; weak D call: TRBD1 (5 bases). CDR3 length equals 11 residues. Germline assignment: CDR1 LNHDA and CDR2 SQIVND (reference sequence). Trimming left V 7 bases short and J 5 bases short, with 8 bases between. DNA of the CDR3: TGTGCCAGTATCGACAGTTATGGCTACACCTTC. Its protein is CASIDSYGYTF.

This clonotype was picked up a small number of times. CDR3 nucleotide sequence: TGTGCCACCAGTGAGGCGGGACTAGCGGCCCGGCGCGCCTACAATGAGCAGTTCTTC. Translating gives CATSEAGLAARRAYNEQFF. The gene calls are TRBV24-1 and TRBJ2-1; 11 bases align to TRBD2. Germline CDR1 KGHDR, CDR2 SFDVKD. There are 19 residues in the CDR3. The V segment lost 4 bases and the J segment 2 bases; nucleotides outside the gene matches: 12.

This clonotype was counted only a few times. The chain combines TRBV7-8 with TRBJ2-7; D remains unclear. The CDR3 extends over 14 amino acids. The germline CDR1 and CDR2 sequences are SGHVS and FQNEAQ. The V end lost 1 base, the J end lost 2 bases, and 9 bases lay between the germline ends. CDR3 sequence reads: CASSLVRPTYEQYF. The CDR3 DNA reads TGTGCCAGCAGCTTAGTCAGGCCCACCTACGAGCAGTACTTC.

The CDR3 DNA reads TGTGCCTGGAGTGTACATGGTGGCGAAGAAGCTTTCTTT. This sequence encodes CAWSVHGGEEAFF. V is TRBV30 and J is TRBJ1-1; D unclear. Germline V gives CDR1 GTSNPN, CDR2 SVGIG (reference sequence). V was pared by 0 bases and J by 8 bases, with 13 bases between. This CDR3 has 13 residues.

This clonotype has only one observation. Relative to the germline gene, one junction end is altered; a read error may explain this. The chain uses TRBV5-6 and TRBJ1-1; D remains unclear. Germline V CDR1 and CDR2: SGHDT, YYEEEE. This CDR3 is 12 amino acids long. The CDR3 nucleotides are TGTGCCTCCAACCAGGCCCACACTGAGGCTTTCTTT. This codes for CASNQAHTEAFF.

In this sample, this clonotype turned up many times. V is TRBV15 and J is TRBJ1-5; 9 bases match TRBD1. Germline V gene lookup returns CDR1 LNHNV and CDR2 YYDKDF (reference sequence). J gave up 3 bases and V 8 bases, and 17 bases lay outside the gene matches. This CDR3 is built from 18 residues. This CDR3 is CATAPGQGRLVNNQPQHF. Written as DNA, the CDR3 is TGTGCCACCGCTCCGGGACAGGGAAGGCTGGTAAACAATCAGCCCCAGCATTTT.

This clonotype appeared a few times. In nucleotides, the CDR3 is TGTGCCAGCAGCCCTCTGGCGGGGGCCCCCGAGACCCAGTACTTC. Its protein is CASSPLAGAPETQYF. This chain joins TRBV12-3 or TRBV12-4 and TRBJ2-5, with D maybe TRBD2 (7 bases). Between the trimmed V and J ends, which lost 6 bases and 5 bases, there was a span of 19 bases. CDR3 length: 15 residues.

The table lists this clonotype with a few counts. The V gene is TRBV7-9, the J gene TRBJ1-1; possibly TRBD1 for D (6 bases). Germline assignment: CDR1 SEHNR and CDR2 FQNEAQ (reference sequence). CDR3 size: 10 residues. Trimming cost V 4 bases and J 14 bases, with 11 bases left between them. The CDR3 here is CASSSRQVFF. CDR3 coding DNA: TGTGCCAGCAGCTCCCGACAGGTCTTCTTT.

V and J are TRBV20-1 and TRBJ2-3; the match to TRBD2 covers 13 bases. Per the germline V gene, CDR1 is DFQATT and CDR2 is SNEGSKA (reference sequence). With V trimmed by 0 bases and J by 2 bases, 26 bases remained unmatched. The length of the CDR3 is 24 residues. CDR3 sequence reads: CSARDQDRGNLRTSGRRATDTQYF. Here the CDR3 DNA reads TGCAGTGCTAGAGATCAGGACAGGGGGAACCTTAGGACTAGCGGGAGAAGGGCCACAGATACGCAGTATTTT.

This clonotype was detected a few times. This CDR3 is CAWTLRTGVFSGNTIYF. CDR3 nucleotides: TGTGCCTGGACTCTCCGGACAGGGGTCTTCTCTGGAAACACCATATATTTT. This chain joins TRBV30 and TRBJ1-3; 9 bases are a match to TRBD1. The ends lost 4 bases at V and 0 bases at J; junction bases unmatched: 10. Germline CDR1 reads GTSNPN; CDR2 reads SVGIG (reference sequence). The CDR3 totals 17 residues.

The chain combines TRBV4-1 with TRBJ1-2; possibly TRBD1 for D (5 bases). The germline gives CDR1 MGHRA, CDR2 YSYEKL. Trimming removed 4 bases at V and 6 bases at J, with 15 bases between. The CDR3 has 14 residues. The CDR3 DNA sequence: TGCGCCAGCAGCCGGGGCCATCAAGGAGATGGCTACACCTTC. Translating it yields CASSRGHQGDGYTF.

In its sample, this clonotype was seen a few times. The chain uses TRBV7-9 and TRBJ2-1; D might be TRBD2 (6 bases). Trimming cost V 7 bases and J 0 bases, with 13 bases left between them. The V gene's germline CDR1 is SEHNR and CDR2 FQNEAQ (reference sequence). This CDR3 is built from 15 residues. The CDR3 DNA reads TGTGCCAGCACCCCCCCCGGGGGCTCCTACAATGAGCAGTTCTTC. This translates into CASTPPGGSYNEQFF.